This T cell receptor beta chain was identified during a study of T cells in Graves' hyperthyroidism and ophthalmopathy. Turning to the study itself: Peripheral blood was taken when the disease was first diagnosed, before any treatment began.

The V end lost 5 bases, the J end lost 3 bases, and 13 bases lay between the germline ends. There are 14 residues in the CDR3. Per germline, CDR1 MNHEY and CDR2 SVGEGT. At least ten counts were recorded for this clonotype. Template material for amplifying TCR beta CDR3 regions consisted of RNA transcripts. First-round RT-PCR targeting the TCR CDR3 was performed with the HTBI primer set. TCRdb processed the multiplex PCR reads anew with MiXCR; each CDR3 protein has one entry. Of approximately 610,000 distinct CDR3 sequences in the sample, about 14% were seen once. The sequence was obtained from a middle-aged woman with Graves' ophthalmopathy. The chain employs TRBV6-2 or TRBV6-3 and TRBJ1-1; D might be TRBD1 (5 bases). Sequenced: blood. The CDR3 nucleotides read TGTGCCAGCAGTATCGCGCCAGGGTACACTGAAGCTTTCTTT. The encoded protein is CASSIAPGYTEAFF.